A selection of T cell receptor beta chains follows, all from one sample in a study of OX40 agonist ivuxolimab in advanced cancers. The repertoire was sequenced with immunoSEQ multiplex PCR; TCRdb's copy has only in-frame clones and lacks some. The data show some 50,000 clones, approximately 82% seen once. Sequenced material: CD4+ or CD8+ T cells sorted from blood, taken in a trial of the OX40 agonist ivuxolimab. Receptor source: an adult with an advanced solid tumor such as melanoma, head and neck, liver or kidney cancer. Each CDR3 is given without its conserved first and last residue.

TRBV9	13	TRBJ2-2	ASSVGQRATGELF
TRBV2	14	TRBJ2-7	ASSDSGTSSSYEQY
TRBV5-5	11	TRBJ1-1	ASSLIGNTEAF
TRBV28	11	TRBJ1-2	ASIRSGFYGYT
TRBV6-5	12	TRBJ2-7	ASSYEGMGYEQY
TRBV11-2	14	TRBJ1-2	ASSLAGTGSNYGYT
TRBV7-9	11	TRBJ1-2	ASSLAANYGYT
TRBV27	15	TRBJ2-2	ASRRTGAPLNTGELF
TRBV11-3	15	TRBJ2-2	ASSLPSGGHGTGELF
TRBV4-3	12	TRBJ2-3	ASSPGQGTDTQY
TRBV5-4	13	TRBJ2-7	ASTDGRDNSYEQY
TRBV5-1	12	TRBJ1-5	ASSLGDGNQPQH
TRBV5-1	14	TRBJ1-2	ASSLDDTLPNYGYT
TRBV6-1	14	TRBJ1-2	ASSGAGTGENYGYT
TRBV29-1	9	TRBJ1-2	SVVGVYGYT
TRBV28	12	TRBJ2-7	AALGQGLSYEQY
TRBV27	11	TRBJ1-1	ASSLTRNTEAF
TRBV4-1	15	TRBJ1-3	ASSQDERRASGNTIY
TRBV5-1	15	TRBJ2-5	ASSGTSWGGGQETQY
TRBV6-6	13	TRBJ1-4	ASSYADGGQGKLF
TRBV5-1	13	TRBJ2-6	ASSLGDSGANVLT
TRBV9	14	TRBJ2-3	ASSPNLQGGTDTQY
TRBV7-9	16	TRBJ2-1	ASSPRLTGGLPRDEQF
TRBV6-5	12	TRBJ2-7	ASSRDRGIYEQY
TRBV28	11	TRBJ2-5	ASSLPGGETQY
TRBV10-3	14	TRBJ2-1	AISESAGGQVNEQF
TRBV2	16	TRBJ2-3	ASTRLGLAGGSTDTQY
TRBV18	11	TRBJ1-2	ASSPGRVYGYT
TRBV7-9	13	TRBJ2-3	ASSFRDREGDTQY
TRBV7-9	9	TRBJ1-2	ASTRGGGYT
TRBV25-1	16	TRBJ2-3	ASSDLSRQGQGTDTQY
TRBV4-2	16	TRBJ2-5	ASSQDIRAGSGRETQY
TRBV10-3	12	TRBJ2-1	AINRDPSANEQF
TRBV6-5	13	TRBJ2-7	ASSGGVAGGGEQY
TRBV10-3	12	TRBJ2-3	AISGAVNTDTQY
TRBV5-1	12	TRBJ1-1	ASSLGYLAAEAF
TRBV19	12	TRBJ2-7	ASSPMGQSGEQY
TRBV5-5	11	TRBJ2-5	ASTSGGSETQY
TRBV30	9	TRBJ2-1	AGTSSGEQF
TRBV18	13	TRBJ2-7	ASSPRTGVTYEQY
TRBV19	12	TRBJ2-4	ASIPGQGENIQY
TRBV2	11	TRBJ2-2	ASSERNTGELF
TRBV7-2	15	TRBJ1-3	ASSLVSAGFSGNTIY
TRBV6-5	13	TRBJ2-7	ASSSRTGLSYEQY
TRBV7-2	13	TRBJ2-7	ASSLRDGNSYEQY
TRBV19	15	TRBJ1-1	ASSIDGWTGKNTEAF
TRBV2	11	TRBJ1-5	ASSVRGDQPQH
TRBV6-6	12	TRBJ1-6	ASSYEQGRPPLH
TRBV7-3	19	TRBJ1-1	ASSLHGTGGAEDWENTEAF
TRBV1	15	TRBJ2-7	TSSQDPSGGRPYEQY
TRBV6-5	12	TRBJ1-2	ASSATGGRLGYT
TRBV11-2	13	TRBJ1-5	ASSLEPPPNQPQH
TRBV5-1	11	TRBJ1-1	ASSRELNTEAF
TRBV9	13	TRBJ1-1	ASSPRGATDTEAF
TRBV4-1	11	TRBJ2-5	ASEGGAPETQY
TRBV6-1	13	TRBJ2-3	ASSKDRGATDTQY